The TCR beta chain under discussion was sequenced for a study of cytomegalovirus exposure and HLA in healthy donors. Looking at the study overall: One earlier analysis, a look at 150 million to 200 million T cells, found some 100 million unique TCR beta sequences.

V trimming: 6 bases; J trimming: 4 bases; junction bases outside the gene matches: 5. The germline CDR1 and CDR2 sequences are MDHEN and SYDVKM. The CDR3 spans 14 residues. PCR amplification relied on 60 Vbeta primers (plus 13 Jbeta primers). Generated by immunoSEQ multiplex PCR, the TCRdb table keeps only in-frame clones and is missing some. Recorded here are about 44,000 clones; the top ten clones represent over 7%. Note on this clone: Its antigen is currently unknown.

Study results and caveats: Later analysis identified 15,000 to 20,000 TCR beta sequences associated with HLA alleles, using a false discovery rate threshold of 0.05. A link between a missense DCLRE1C variant and TCR beta V- and J-gene trimming emerged from a later analysis. Reportedly, diagnosis of cytomegalovirus status by the classifier showed high specificity and sensitivity.

The sample taken for sequencing was PBMCs. The receptor was isolated from a male donor in good health and CMV-seronegative. This rearrangement joins TRBV28 to TRBJ2-1; TRBD2 matches at 8 bases. Written as DNA, the CDR3 is TGTGCCAGCAGAACCGGGACTAGGTACAATGAGCAGTTCTTC. Protein sequence: CASRTGTRYNEQFF.